The 8 T cell receptor beta chains below come from one sample, sequenced in a study of blood T cell repertoires in COVID-19. Only in-frame clones appear in the TCRdb table, and some are missing; sequencing was by immunoSEQ multiplex PCR. The sample lists some 330,000 clones, more than 85% occurring once. Source material: PBMCs or T cells enriched from blood (not recorded which). The source is a woman younger than 45 who had recovered from COVID-19.

Written as DNA, the CDR3 is TGTGCCAGCAGCTTAACTAGCGGGAGATACAATGAGCAGTTCTTC. As protein: CASSLTSGRYNEQFF. The genes are TRBV7-9 and TRBJ2-1; 11 bases are a match to TRBD2. Germline assignment: CDR1 SEHNR and CDR2 FQNEAQ (reference sequence). Trimming removed 2 bases from V and 4 bases from J; junction bases left unmatched: 1. This CDR3 is built from 15 residues.

CDR3 coding DNA: TGTGCCAGCAGCTTAGTTATGGGGCTGGGGAATGAGCAGTTCTTC. This gives the protein CASSLVMGLGNEQFF. The rearrangement links TRBV7-2 to TRBJ2-1; D perhaps matches TRBD1 (5 bases). The CDR3 has 15 amino acids. The V end lost 1 base, the J end lost 7 bases, and 14 bases lay between the germline ends. CDR1 and CDR2 (germline): SGHTA, FQGNSA.

J is TRBJ2-2 and V is TRBV18; D perhaps matches TRBD2 (6 bases). V lost 2 bases and J lost 4, with 11 bases in between. Germline loops: CDR1 KGHSH, CDR2 LQKENI. The CDR3 sequence is 15 residues long. CDR3 amino acids: CASSPSRGSTGELFF. The CDR3 coding sequence is TGTGCCAGCTCACCATCGCGGGGTTCCACCGGGGAGCTGTTTTTT.

The V gene is TRBV28, the J gene TRBJ1-1, with 8 bases matching TRBD1. Per germline, CDR1 MDHEN and CDR2 SYDVKM. V gave up 10 bases and J gave up 1 base; unmatched junction bases: 8. The CDR3 is 14 residues long. CDR3 sequence (DNA): TGTGCCACCAAGCAGGGGGCAGGGAACACTGAAGCTTTCTTT. It yields the protein CATKQGAGNTEAFF.

The chain links TRBV18 to TRBJ1-5; D possibly corresponds to TRBD1 (6 bases). The CDR3 loop spans 14 amino acids. The germline CDR1 and CDR2 sequences are KGHSH and LQKENI. The V gene lost 6 bases and the J gene lost 4 bases, with 13 bases spanning the gap. The CDR3 reads CASSREGGNQPQHF. As DNA, the CDR3 is TGTGCCAGCTCTAGGGAGGGGGGGAATCAGCCCCAGCATTTT.

The rearrangement uses TRBV4-3 and TRBJ1-3; D unresolved. The V end lost 4 bases, the J end lost 0 bases, and 16 bases lay between the germline ends. Germline values: CDR1 LGHNA, CDR2 YSLEER. This CDR3 is built from 17 residues. The chain's CDR3 is CASSPSLPGVSGNTIYF. The CDR3 nucleotides are TGCGCCAGCAGCCCATCCCTTCCAGGCGTCTCTGGAAACACCATATATTTT.

This chain links TRBV4-3 with TRBJ1-1; D is possibly TRBD1 (6 bases). CDR1 is LGHNA, CDR2 YSLEER, per germline. V was pared by 4 bases and J by 1 base, with 13 bases between. The CDR3 totals 15 residues. For the CDR3, the DNA is TGCGCCAGCAGCCCCTCGATGACAGGGAACACTGAAGCTTTCTTT. Amino acid sequence: CASSPSMTGNTEAFF.

This clone has just a few counts. J is TRBJ1-2 and V is TRBV11-2; 10 bases line up with TRBD1. The CDR3 has 16 residues. CDR1 SGHAT and CDR2 FQNNGV come from the germline V gene. The trim removed 7 bases at V and 3 bases at J, leaving 11 bases unmatched. The CDR3 here is CASTSHPGTGDYGYTF. CDR3 nucleotide sequence: TGTGCCAGCACCTCCCACCCCGGGACAGGGGACTATGGCTACACCTTC.